This TCR beta chain was identified during a study of T cells in Graves' hyperthyroidism and ophthalmopathy. General observations from the study: Separating ophthalmopathy from stable hyperthyroidism was achieved by a 13 V-J model. In blood, most of the thyroid clonotypes expanded above 0.001 were also present.

RNA transcripts provided the source from which TCR beta CDR3 regions were amplified. A first-round RT-PCR of the TCR CDR3 used the HTBI primer set. MiXCR, applied by TCRdb to the multiplex PCR reads, yields one record per CDR3 protein. The table includes about 840,000 distinct CDR3 sequences, 35% to 40% detected once. Germline V gene lookup returns CDR1 SQVTM and CDR2 ANQGSEA. There are 14 residues in the CDR3. About this clonotype: Its antigen is as yet unknown. The junction differs from germline at one of its ends, possibly a read error.

Sequencing input: blood. The receptor was derived from a man in his late teens or twenties with Graves' hyperthyroidism. The chain employs TRBV29-1 and TRBJ2-3; 8 nucleotides agree with TRBD2. CDR3 DNA: TGCGGCGTGCTTACTAGCGGCCAAGCAGATACGCAGTATTTT. It yields the protein CGVLTSGQADTQYF.